This T cell receptor (beta chain) is drawn from a study of response to subunit inactivated influenza vaccine. TCRdb ran MiXCR on the RT-PCR reads and lists one entry per CDR3 protein. This sample has about 520,000 distinct CDR3 sequences; 7.2% occur once, and the top ten carry under 15%. The CDR3 consists of 12 residues. Trimming pared 6 bases from V and 4 bases from J, leaving 7 bases between. The sample in question was PBMCs from blood, obtained roughly 24 months after vaccination. V and J are TRBV12-3 or TRBV12-4 and TRBJ1-3, with D tentatively TRBD1 (5 bases). The clonotype was recovered from a man aged 45-69 years who received an inactivated influenza vaccine. DNA of the CDR3: TGTGCCAGCAGACGGACAGGAAACACCATATATTTT. It encodes CASRRTGNTIYF.